This T cell receptor (beta chain) was recorded in a study of cytomegalovirus exposure and HLA in healthy donors. The CDR3 runs 11 residues. Germline V CDR1 and CDR2: GTSNPN, SVGIG (reference sequence). Trimming left V 4 bases short and J 6 bases short, with 7 bases between. The PCR used 60 Vbeta and 13 Jbeta primers. Clones were read by immunoSEQ multiplex PCR, and TCRdb kept only the in-frame ones, dropping some. This sample carries under 150,000 clones, around 83% of them seen once, and the ten largest clones take roughly 2.7%. This TCR came from a man aged 50 to 60 in good health and CMV-seronegative. Input material: PBMCs. This chain connects TRBV30 to TRBJ2-4, with D maybe TRBD1 (5 bases). CDR3 sequence: CAWMQGNIQYF. As DNA, the CDR3 is TGTGCCTGGATGCAGGGAAACATTCAGTACTTC.